This T cell receptor beta chain is from a study of cytomegalovirus exposure and HLA in healthy donors. Study-wide results and caveats: A previous analysis found most TCR beta V segments productive roughly 90% or roughly 30% of the time. A later examination showed that TCR association rates differed by HLA locus, with DRB1 most and HLA-C fewest.

Germline assignment: CDR1 LNHDA and CDR2 SQIVND (reference sequence). V lost 4 bases and J lost 7, with 14 bases in between. The CDR3 loop spans 13 amino acids. Of note for this clone: Antigen: not known.

PCR amplification relied on 60 Vbeta primers (plus 13 Jbeta primers). TCRdb keeps only in-frame clones here, not all; method: immunoSEQ multiplex PCR. The data contain approximately 110,000 clones, roughly 82% of them singletons. Sequencing was done on a sample of PBMCs. The origin of this receptor is a woman between 40 and 50 years old in good health and CMV-seropositive. The chain couples TRBV19 to TRBJ2-7; D is perhaps TRBD1 (5 bases). The CDR3 DNA sequence: TGTGCCAGTAGTAACGACGGGTCAGGGGAGCAGTACTTC. Its protein is CASSNDGSGEQYF.